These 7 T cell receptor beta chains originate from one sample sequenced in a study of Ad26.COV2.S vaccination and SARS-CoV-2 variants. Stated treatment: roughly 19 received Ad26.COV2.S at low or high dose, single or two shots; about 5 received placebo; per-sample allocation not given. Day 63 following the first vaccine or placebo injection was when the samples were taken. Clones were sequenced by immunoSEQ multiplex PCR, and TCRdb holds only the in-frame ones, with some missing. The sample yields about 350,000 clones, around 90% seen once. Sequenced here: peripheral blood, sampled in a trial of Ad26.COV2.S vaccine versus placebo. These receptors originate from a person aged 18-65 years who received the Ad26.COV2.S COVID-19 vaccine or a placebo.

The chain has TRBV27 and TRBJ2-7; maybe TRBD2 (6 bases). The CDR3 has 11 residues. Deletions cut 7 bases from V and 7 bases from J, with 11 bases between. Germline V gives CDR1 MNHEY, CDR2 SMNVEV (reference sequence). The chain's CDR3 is CASKLAGEQYF. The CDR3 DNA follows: TGTGCCAGCAAGCTCGCGGGGGAGCAGTACTTC.

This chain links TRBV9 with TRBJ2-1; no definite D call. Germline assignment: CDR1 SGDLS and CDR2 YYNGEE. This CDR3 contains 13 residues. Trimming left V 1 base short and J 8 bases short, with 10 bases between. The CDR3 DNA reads TGTGCCAGCAGCGTACGGCTGGTCCATGAGCAGTTCTTC. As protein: CASSVRLVHEQFF.

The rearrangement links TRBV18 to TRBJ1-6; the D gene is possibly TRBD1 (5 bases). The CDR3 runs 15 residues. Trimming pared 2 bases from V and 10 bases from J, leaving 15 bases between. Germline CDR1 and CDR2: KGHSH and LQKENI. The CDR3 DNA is TGTGCCAGCTCACCAGCCGGGACCCTGGACTCACCCCTCCACTTT. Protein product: CASSPAGTLDSPLHF.

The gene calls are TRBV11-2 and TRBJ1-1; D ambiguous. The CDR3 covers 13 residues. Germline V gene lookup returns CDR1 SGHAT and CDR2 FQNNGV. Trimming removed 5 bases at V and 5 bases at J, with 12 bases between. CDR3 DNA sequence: TGTGCCAGCAGCCCGGGAGGGCTAACTGAAGCTTTCTTT. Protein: CASSPGGLTEAFF.

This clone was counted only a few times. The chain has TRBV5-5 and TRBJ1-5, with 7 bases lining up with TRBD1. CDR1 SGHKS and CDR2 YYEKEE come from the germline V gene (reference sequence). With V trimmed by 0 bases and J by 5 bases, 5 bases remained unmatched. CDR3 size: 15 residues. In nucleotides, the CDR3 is TGTGCCAGCAGCTTGGTGGCAGGGGGTGATCAGCCCCAGCATTTT. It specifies CASSLVAGGDQPQHF.

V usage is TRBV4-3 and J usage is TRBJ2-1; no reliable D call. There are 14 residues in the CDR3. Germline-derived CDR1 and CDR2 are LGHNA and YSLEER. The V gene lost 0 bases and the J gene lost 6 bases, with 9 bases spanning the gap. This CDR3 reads CASSQETPSNEQFF. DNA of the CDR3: TGCGCCAGCAGCCAAGAGACTCCGTCCAATGAGCAGTTCTTC.

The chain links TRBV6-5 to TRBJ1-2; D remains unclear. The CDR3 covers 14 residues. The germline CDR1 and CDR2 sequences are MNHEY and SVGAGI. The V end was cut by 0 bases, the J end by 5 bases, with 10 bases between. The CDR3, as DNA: TGTGCCAGCAGTTACTCGATTGGCCGTTATGGCTACACCTTC. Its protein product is CASSYSIGRYGYTF.